This T cell receptor beta chain was recovered during a study of long-term antiretroviral therapy in people with HIV. The authors ran the immunoSEQ assay, v3.0, at survey level. Libraries were prepared by immunoSEQ multiplex PCR; TCRdb keeps only in-frame clonotypes and omits some of them. This repertoire shows 25,000 to 35,000 clones, roughly 84% found once; its top ten account for approximately 10%. The CDR3 has 16 amino acids. V lost 3 bases and J lost 1, with 14 bases in between. CDR1 and CDR2 (germline): MNHEY, SMNVEV (reference sequence). Sequencing was performed on unsorted PBMCs, taken 2.7 to 2.9 years after starting antiretroviral therapy. The clonotype was recovered from a young man with HIV. This chain links TRBV27 with TRBJ2-3; weak D call: TRBD1 (5 bases). CDR3 residues: CASSFRTFFRTDTQYF. The CDR3 coding sequence is TGTGCCAGCAGTTTCCGGACATTTTTTCGCACAGATACGCAGTATTTT.